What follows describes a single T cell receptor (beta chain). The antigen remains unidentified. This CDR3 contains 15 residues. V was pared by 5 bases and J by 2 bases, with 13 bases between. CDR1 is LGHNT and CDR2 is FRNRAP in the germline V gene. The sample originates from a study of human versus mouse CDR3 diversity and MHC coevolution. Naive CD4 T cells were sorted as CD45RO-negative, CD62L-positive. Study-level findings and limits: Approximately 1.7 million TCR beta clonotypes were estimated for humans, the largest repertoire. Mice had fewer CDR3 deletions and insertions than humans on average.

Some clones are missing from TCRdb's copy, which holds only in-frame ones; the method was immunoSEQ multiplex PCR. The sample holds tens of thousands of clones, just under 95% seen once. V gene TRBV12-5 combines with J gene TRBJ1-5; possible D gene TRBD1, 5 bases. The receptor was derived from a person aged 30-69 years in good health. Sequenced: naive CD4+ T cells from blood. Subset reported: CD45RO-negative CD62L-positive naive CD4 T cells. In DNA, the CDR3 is TGTGCTAGTGGTAATCAGGGAGGCGGCAATCAGCCCCAGCATTTT. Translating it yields CASGNQGGGNQPQHF.